The rows below give T cell receptor beta chains drawn from one sample of a study of shared clonotypes between healthy human individuals. Some clones are missing from TCRdb's copy, which holds only in-frame ones; the method was immunoSEQ multiplex PCR. The sample contains hundreds of thousands of clones, about 92% of which appear only once. The sample comprised naive CD8+ T cells sorted from blood. The receptors were sampled from a man younger than 45 in good health. Each CDR3 is given with its conserved first and last residue. Each record gives: J gene, clone size, V gene, D gene, CDR3 DNA, CDR3 protein. A D gene is named only where the DNA matches it firmly. Some rows mark clone size as missing; the rest say once, few, many or name a class of expanded clone.

>TRBJ2-7|NA|TRBV13|TRBD1
TGTGCCAGCAGCCTAAGGACAGGGGGTTTCTACGAGCAGTACTTC
CASSLRTGGFYEQYF
>TRBJ2-7|NA|TRBV29-1|NA
TGCAGCGTTGTTACGAACGCCTACGAGCAGTACTTC
CSVVTNAYEQYF
>TRBJ1-4|NA|TRBV9|NA
TGTGCCAGCAGCGTAGGGGCGGCAACTAATGAAAAACTGTTTTTT
CASSVGAATNEKLFF
>TRBJ2-2|NA|TRBV29-1|NA
TGCAGCGTTGCATCTACGGGAGACCGGACAGCTTACACCGGGGAGCTGTTTTTT
CSVASTGDRTAYTGELFF
>TRBJ2-2|NA|TRBV25-1|NA
TGTGCTGCAATGGCGGCCGGGGAGCTGTTTTTT
CAAMAAGELFF
>TRBJ1-5|NA|TRBV4-1|NA
TGCGCCAGCAGCCACCCTCGGGATAGTCAGCCCCAGCATTTT
CASSHPRDSQPQHF
>TRBJ2-1|NA|TRBV30|TRBD2
TGTGCCTGGAGTATCCTAGCGGAAAATGAGCAGTTCTTC
CAWSILAENEQFF
>TRBJ1-1|few|TRBV29-1|NA
TGCAGCGGACATTCAGCCAACACTGAAGCTTTCTTT
CSGHSANTEAFF
>TRBJ2-1|NA|TRBV4-1|TRBD2
TGCGCCAGCAGCTATGCGGGAGGGCGTAAAAATGAGCAGTTCTTC
CASSYAGGRKNEQFF
>TRBJ2-7|NA|TRBV27|NA
TGTGCCAGCAGCCCCATGGGGACACCAAATTACGAGCAGTACTTC
CASSPMGTPNYEQYF
>TRBJ2-1|once|TRBV9|TRBD2
TGTGCCAGCAGCTCAGGGGCGCGGGAGGGTTCCGATGAGCAGTTCTTC
CASSSGAREGSDEQFF
>TRBJ1-2|NA|TRBV7-9|NA
TGTGCCAGCAGCTGGGGGGGTGGCTACACCTTC
CASSWGGGYTF
>TRBJ2-7|NA|TRBV7-9|TRBD2
TGTGCCATCCGGGGACTACTCTCCTACGAGCAGTACTTC
CAIRGLLSYEQYF
>TRBJ2-3|NA|TRBV7-9|TRBD1
TGTGCCAGTTTGGGGACAGGGGACTACACAGATACGCAGTATTTT
CASLGTGDYTDTQYF
>TRBJ2-2|once|TRBV27|NA
TGTGCCAGCAGTTCCGAACCCGGGGAGCTGTTTTTT
CASSSEPGELFF
>TRBJ1-5|NA|TRBV19|TRBD1
TGTGCCAGTAGTAGGCAACCAGGACAGGAAAATCAGCCCCAGCATTTT
CASSRQPGQENQPQHF
>TRBJ2-7|NA|TRBV2|NA
TGTGCCAGCAGTGAAGCATTTCAAGAGCAGTACTTC
CASSEAFQEQYF
>TRBJ1-3|NA|TRBV28|NA
TGTGCCAGCAGTTATGCGGGACCCTTCGACTCTGGAAACACCATATATTTT
CASSYAGPFDSGNTIYF
>TRBJ2-7|NA|TRBV27|NA
TGTGCCAGCAGAACCGGACTCCTCGAGCAGTACTTC
CASRTGLLEQYF
>TRBJ1-2|NA|TRBV2|TRBD1
TGTGCCATACAGGGGGCCTATGGCTACACCTTC
CAIQGAYGYTF
>TRBJ1-4|once|TRBV7-8|TRBD1
TGTGCCAGCAGCCCCGACACTTCGGGACAGGGGGCGCCCAATGAAAAACTGTTTTTT
CASSPDTSGQGAPNEKLFF
>TRBJ2-1|NA|TRBV6-6|TRBD2
TGTGCCAGCAGTTACCAGGGGCGGGAGGTGGATGAGCAGTTCTTC
CASSYQGREVDEQFF
>TRBJ2-7|once|TRBV7-8|NA
TGTGCCAGCAGCTTCAGGGGTGGCGCCTACGAGCAGTACTTC
CASSFRGGAYEQYF
>TRBJ2-7|NA|TRBV25-1|TRBD1
TGTGCCAGTGGACAGGGGGCCTACGAGCAGTACTTC
CASGQGAYEQYF
>TRBJ2-4|NA|TRBV2|TRBD2
TGTGCCAGCGGGGGGGACAAAAACATTCAGTACTTC
CASGGDKNIQYF
>TRBJ2-7|NA|TRBV4-3|TRBD1
TGCGCCAGCAGCCACGGACAGGGCTACGAGCAGTACTTC
CASSHGQGYEQYF
>TRBJ2-1|NA|TRBV7-2|NA
TGTGCCAGCAGCTCTATGTCGAATGAGCAGTTCTTC
CASSSMSNEQFF
>TRBJ2-5|NA|TRBV29-1|NA
TGCAGCGCCACGGTCGGACAAGAGACCCAGTACTTC
CSATVGQETQYF
>TRBJ1-1|NA|TRBV9|TRBD1
TGTGCCAGCAGCGTTTTGGACAGGGGAACTGAAGCTTTCTTT
CASSVLDRGTEAFF
>TRBJ2-7|NA|TRBV9|NA
TGTGCCAGCAGCGTTGGAGCAGGGGCGGCCTACGAGCAGTACTTC
CASSVGAGAAYEQYF
>TRBJ2-5|NA|TRBV29-1|NA
TGCAGCGTTGAAGTCCGGGGTGACGCCACCGAGACCCAGTACTTC
CSVEVRGDATETQYF
>TRBJ1-2|many|TRBV28|NA
TGTGCCAGCGGAAGGGACTATGGCTACACCTTC
CASGRDYGYTF
>TRBJ2-3|NA|TRBV7-2|NA
TGTGCCAGCAGCCTCGAACGGAGCACAGATACGCAGTATTTT
CASSLERSTDTQYF
>TRBJ2-2|few|TRBV27|NA
TGTGCCAGCAGTTTGGACTGGAACACCGGGGAGCTGTTTTTT
CASSLDWNTGELFF
>TRBJ2-2|NA|TRBV15|NA
TGTGCCACCAGCCTGGGTTTTACCACCGGGGAGCTGTTTTTT
CATSLGFTTGELFF
>TRBJ2-7|NA|TRBV28|TRBD1
TGTGCCAGCAGTTCCCACCTCCCGGGACAGGGGGCCTACGAGCAGTACTTC
CASSSHLPGQGAYEQYF
>TRBJ2-7|NA|TRBV28|NA
TGTGCCAGCAGCCAAAAGGTCGGGGCTTGGGAGCAGTACTTC
CASSQKVGAWEQYF
>TRBJ2-1|NA|TRBV1|NA
TGCACCAGCAGCCACATCCGGGAGTATTATGAGCAGTTCTTC
CTSSHIREYYEQFF
>TRBJ2-2|NA|TRBV15|NA
TGTGCCACCAGCAGAAGAGCGAACACCGGGGAGCTGTTTTTT
CATSRRANTGELFF
>TRBJ2-7|NA|TRBV7-9|NA
TGTGCCAGCAGCTCCGGCAGGGACGAGCAGTACTTC
CASSSGRDEQYF
>TRBJ2-1|once|TRBV20-1|NA
TGCAGTGCTTTTAGGAGCAATGAGCAGTTCTTC
CSAFRSNEQFF
>TRBJ2-7|NA|TRBV29-1|TRBD2
TGCAGCGTTCCTAGACCCGCGGGACTAGCGGGAGGGAACCAAGAGGCCCAGTACTTC
CSVPRPAGLAGGNQEAQYF
>TRBJ2-3|few|TRBV27|NA
TGTGCCAGCAGCCCCCCCCGGGCGGTAAGCACAGATACGCAGTATTTT
CASSPPRAVSTDTQYF
>TRBJ2-1|NA|TRBV27|NA
TGTGCCAGCAGTCCGCTAGGGGAATTCAATGAGCAGTTCTTC
CASSPLGEFNEQFF
>TRBJ2-7|NA|TRBV9|TRBD2
TGTGCCAGCAGCGTTAGCGGGGGCTACGAGCAGTACTTC
CASSVSGGYEQYF
>TRBJ2-1|NA|TRBV5-1|TRBD1
TGCGCCAGCAGGCCATACAGGGGGCACAACAATGAGCAGTTCTTC
CASRPYRGHNNEQFF
>TRBJ2-1|NA|TRBV7-9|TRBD2
TGTGCCAGCAGCCAGATAAGCGGGGGGGAGTTCTTC
CASSQISGGEFF
>TRBJ2-2|once|TRBV4-1|NA
TGCGCCAGCAGCCAAGGTCTAGGGCCCGGGGAGCTGTTTTTT
CASSQGLGPGELFF
>TRBJ1-1|NA|TRBV10-3|NA
TGTGCCATCAGGGACGGGAACACTGAAGCTTTCTTT
CAIRDGNTEAFF
>TRBJ2-1|few|TRBV10-1|TRBD2
TGCGCCAGCAGTGAGTGGGCTAGCGGGAGTGGTGAGCAGTTCTTC
CASSEWASGSGEQFF